The entry below describes one T cell receptor beta chain. The data stem from a study of yellow fever vaccine responses in identical twins. TCRdb recomputed calls from the RT-PCR reads with MiXCR, one row per CDR3 protein. The sample carries some 1,300 distinct CDR3 sequences, roughly 75% recorded once. V trimming: 2 bases; J trimming: 4 bases; junction bases outside the gene matches: 5. Germline-derived CDR1 and CDR2 are MGHRA and YSYEKL. The CDR3 extends over 15 amino acids. The sample here was T cells from blood (PBMCs), unsorted or a sorted subset (not recorded which), taken before or after yellow fever vaccination (not recorded which). The chain uses TRBV4-1 and TRBJ1-2; TRBD1 agrees at 9 bases. This TCR came from a female donor who received the yellow fever vaccine. The CDR3 protein is CASSQNRGPVYGYTF. The CDR3 DNA reads as TGCGCCAGCAGCCAAAACAGGGGGCCAGTCTATGGCTACACCTTC.